The 31 T cell receptor beta chains below were found in one sample sequenced in a study of metastatic and nonmetastatic thyroid tumors. No patient received treatment before thyroid surgery. TCRdb recomputed clones from the PCR reads via MiXCR. The data show 9,000 to 15,000 clones, 25% to 40% seen once. The sample was tumor tissue. Receptor source: a female donor with papillary thyroid cancer or a benign thyroid nodule (not recorded which). Some clones in this sample may be carry-over from other donors' samples.

The V gene is TRBV5-1, the J gene TRBJ2-3; D gene unclear. This CDR3 comprises 16 residues. Germline CDR1 and CDR2: SGHRS and YFSETQ. V was trimmed by 0 bases and J by 3 bases, leaving 14 bases between them. In nucleotides, the CDR3 is TGCGCCAGCAGCTTGGCCAAAGCGCGAAAGACAGATACGCAGTATTTT. Protein sequence: CASSLAKARKTDTQYF.

A remark on this clone: The germline gene is not matched at one end of the junction; a read error may be the cause. The chain has TRBV9 and TRBJ1-2; a possible D gene is TRBD1 (5 bases). From germline, CDR1 is SGDLS and CDR2 YYNGEE. CDR3 length: 14 amino acids. In DNA, the CDR3 is TGTGCCAGCAGCGTAGACGGGGGGGAGTCCGGCTACACATTC. Residues: CASSVDGGESGYTF.

This clone has just a few counts. V gene TRBV6-5 combines with J gene TRBJ2-1; 8 nucleotides line up with TRBD2. This CDR3 contains 16 residues. Germline CDR1 reads MNHEY; CDR2 reads SVGAGI. J gave up 4 bases and V 3 bases, and 8 bases lay outside the gene matches. This chain's CDR3 is CASSYSRGGRYNEQFF. As DNA, the CDR3 is TGTGCCAGCAGTTATTCGAGAGGCGGGAGGTACAATGAGCAGTTCTTC.

V and J are TRBV2 and TRBJ2-2; 11 bases are shared with TRBD2. Germline V CDR1 and CDR2: SNHLY, FYNNEI. With 7 bases clipped from V and 10 bases from J, the junction kept 14 bases outside the gene matches. This CDR3 has 16 residues. The CDR3 nucleotides read TGTGCCAGCATTCTAGCGGGAGGCCGTTGGGGCGCGGAGCTGTTTTTT. This translates into CASILAGGRWGAELFF.

The DNA of the CDR3 is TGCGCCAGCAGCCGGACAGGGACTGAAGCTTTCTTT. It yields the protein CASSRTGTEAFF. The chain is built from TRBV5-1 and TRBJ1-1, with 8 bases aligning to TRBD1. CDR1 and CDR2 (germline): SGHRS, YFSETQ. This CDR3 region has 12 residues. Trimming took 4 bases from V and 5 from J; bases not matched to a gene: 1.

Sample share makes this clone medium-sized. The chain carries TRBV30 and TRBJ2-5; 10 bases are a match to TRBD2. The CDR3 runs 15 residues. With 3 bases clipped from V and 1 base from J, the junction kept 5 bases outside the gene matches. Germline CDR1 and CDR2: GTSNPN and SVGIG (reference sequence). DNA of the CDR3: TGTGCCTGGAGCGTCTGGACTAGCGGCCAAGAGACCCAGTACTTC. Its protein is CAWSVWTSGQETQYF. The full variable domain, with the rest looked up from reference TRBV30 and TRBJ2-5, is SQTIHQWPATLVQPVGSPLSLECTVEGTSNPNLYWYRQAAGRGLQLLFYSVGIGQISSEVPQNLSASRPQDRQFILSSKKLLLSDSGFYLCAWSVWTSGQETQYFGPGTRLLVL.

The chain is built from TRBV20-1 and TRBJ2-1; D might be TRBD1 (6 bases). The CDR3 consists of 17 residues. V was pared by 2 bases and J by 0 bases, with 17 bases between. Germline CDR1 is DFQATT and CDR2 is SNEGSKA (reference sequence). The CDR3 DNA reads TGCAGTGCTAGATTAGCACAGGGAAGTAACTCCTACAATGAGCAGTTCTTC. It is translated as CSARLAQGSNSYNEQFF.

Sample share makes this clone medium-sized. The chain combines TRBV13 with TRBJ2-1; no reliable D call. The CDR3 is 14 residues long. The germline gives CDR1 PRHDT, CDR2 FYEKMQ (reference sequence). Trimming removed 6 bases at V and 8 bases at J, with 17 bases between. The chain's CDR3 is CASSLGSDGDEQFF. CDR3 DNA: TGTGCCAGCAGTCTAGGCAGCGATGGGGATGAGCAGTTCTTC.

The table lists this clone with many counts. In DNA form, the CDR3 reads TGCGCCAGCACCCCAGGGAGCCCAGAGGTTAATGAGCAGTTCTTC. This encodes CASTPGSPEVNEQFF. This chain uses TRBV5-1 with TRBJ2-1; D may be TRBD1 or TRBD2 (5 bases each). V gave up 6 bases and J gave up 7 bases, with 20 bases separating them. The CDR3 is 15 residues long. CDR1 is SGHRS and CDR2 is YFSETQ in the germline V gene. The full variable domain, in which reference TRBV5-1 and TRBJ2-1 provide the parts outside the CDR3, is KAGVTQTPRYLIKTRGQQVTLSCSPISGHRSVSWYQQTPGQGLQFLFEYFSETQRNKGNFPGRFSGRQFSNSRSEMNVSTLELGDSALYLCASTPGSPEVNEQFFGPGTRLTVL.

This clone is medium-sized by share. The chain uses TRBV7-2 and TRBJ2-1; 7 bases map to TRBD2. V dropped 1 base and J dropped 5; count of bases not matched to a gene: 2. Germline lookup yields CDR1 SGHTA and CDR2 FQGNSA. CDR3 length equals 14 residues. CDR3 nucleotides: TGTGCCAGCAGCTTAGTGAGCGGGGACAATGAGCAGTTCTTC. Translated, it gives CASSLVSGDNEQFF.

This clone was counted a few times. V usage is TRBV19 and J usage is TRBJ1-1; tentatively, D is TRBD1 (6 bases). The CDR3 is made up of 15 amino acids. Trimming took off 3 bases at V and 1 base at J, with 12 bases between the two ends. CDR1 and CDR2 (germline): LNHDA, SQIVND (reference sequence). The DNA of the CDR3 is TGTGCCAGTAGTATCGGGGGCGCCCCGAACACTGAAGCTTTCTTT. As protein: CASSIGGAPNTEAFF.

This clone showed up just a few times. This could be a read error, since a much larger clone is one nucleotide away. The V and J genes are TRBV20-1 and TRBJ2-5; the match to TRBD2 covers 7 bases. Germline V CDR1 and CDR2: DFQATT, SNEGSKA (reference sequence). The CDR3 runs 13 residues. V shed 5 bases, J shed 5 bases, and the junction held 8 bases outside the gene matches. The CDR3 nucleotides are TGCAGTGCTCTAGCGGTGGGGCGCGAGACCCAGTACTTC. Protein product: CSALAVGRETQYF.

This clone is medium-sized (0.01 to 0.1%) in the sample. V usage is TRBV3-1 and J usage is TRBJ1-6, with no clear D. Trimming removed 0 bases at V and 8 bases at J, with 5 bases between. Germline assignment: CDR1 LGHDT and CDR2 YNNKEL (reference sequence). This CDR3 is built from 13 residues. In DNA form, the CDR3 reads TGTGCCAGCAGCCAAGACGGGTATTCACCCCTCCACTTT. Its protein is CASSQDGYSPLHF.

This clone was seen a single time. The rearrangement links TRBV20-1 to TRBJ2-7; 8 bases map to TRBD1. This CDR3 spans 15 amino acids. The V gene end was trimmed by 6 bases and the J gene end by 5 bases; junction bases not matched to a gene: 15. The germline CDR1 and CDR2 sequences are DFQATT and SNEGSKA (reference sequence). The CDR3 spells CSADPGTGHLDEQYF. The CDR3 DNA reads TGCAGTGCGGATCCCGGGACAGGACACCTTGACGAGCAGTACTTC.

In its sample, this clone is medium-sized. The rearrangement links TRBV14 to TRBJ2-1, with D perhaps TRBD1 or TRBD2 (5 bases each). The V gene's germline CDR1 is SGHDN and CDR2 FVKESK. The V end lost 3 bases, the J end lost 6 bases, and 21 bases lay between the germline ends. The CDR3 has 17 amino acids. CDR3 bases: TGTGCCAGCAGCCACAGGCAGGGAGTTAGTTCAGGCAATGAGCAGTTCTTC. Residues: CASSHRQGVSSGNEQFF. The full variable domain, its missing parts supplied by reference TRBV14 and TRBJ2-1, is EAGVTQFPSHSVIEKGQTVTLRCDPISGHDNLYWYRRVMGKEIKFLLHFVKESKQDESGMPNNRFLAERTGGTYSTLKVQPAELEDSGVYFCASSHRQGVSSGNEQFFGPGTRLTVL.

The rearrangement joins TRBV6-2 or TRBV6-3 to TRBJ2-2; D is unresolved. Trimming took off 6 bases at V and 2 bases at J, with 7 bases between the two ends. The CDR3 has 13 residues. Germline CDR1 MNHEY, CDR2 SVGEGT. CDR3 DNA: TGTGCCAGCAGCGAGATAAACACCGGGGAGCTGTTTTTT. It specifies CASSEINTGELFF.

By share of the sample, this clone is medium-sized. The chain couples TRBV28 to TRBJ2-2; TRBD1 aligns across 11 bases. Germline V gives CDR1 MDHEN, CDR2 SYDVKM. After removal of 1 base from V and 3 bases from J, the junction contained 4 bases not matched to a gene. CDR3 length: 17 residues. Written as DNA, the CDR3 is TGTGCCAGCAGTTTATTCTGGACAGGGGGCTACACCGGGGAGCTGTTTTTT. Its protein is CASSLFWTGGYTGELFF. The whole variable domain, remainder taken from reference TRBV28 and TRBJ2-2, is DVKVTQSSRYLVKRTGEKVFLECVQDMDHENMFWYRQDPGLGLRLIYFSYDVKMKEKGDIPEGYSVSREKKERFSLILESASTNQTSMYLCASSLFWTGGYTGELFFGEGSRLTVL.

The chain uses TRBV11-2 and TRBJ2-1, with 10 nucleotides matching TRBD2. Trimming took 5 bases from V and 8 from J; bases not matched to a gene: 15. Germline V gene lookup returns CDR1 SGHAT and CDR2 FQNNGV. The CDR3 is 17 amino acids. For the CDR3, the DNA is TGTGCCAGCAGCCCAAGACGGGGAGCGGGAGGGATTGATGAGCAGTTCTTC. Translating it yields CASSPRRGAGGIDEQFF.

This clone was recorded a few times. The chain combines TRBV10-3 with TRBJ2-3, with TRBD2 matching 8 bases. Per germline, CDR1 ENHRY and CDR2 SYGVKD. The CDR3 sequence is 14 residues long. After removal of 6 bases from V and 1 base from J, the junction contained 3 bases not matched to a gene. The CDR3 region has the DNA TGTGCCATCAGACCGGGGGGGGGCACAGATACGCAGTATTTT. Translation: CAIRPGGGTDTQYF.

This clone has just a few counts. This chain links TRBV4-1 with TRBJ1-2; weak D call: TRBD1 (5 bases). V lost 4 bases and J 6 bases, leaving 15 bases between the germline ends. Germline CDR1 reads MGHRA; CDR2 reads YSYEKL. The CDR3 spans 14 residues. Written as DNA, the CDR3 is TGCGCCAGCAGCCTACGACGAGGGGCTGATGGCTACACCTTC. The encoded protein is CASSLRRGADGYTF.

This clone was counted at least ten times. The CDR3 here is CASSPLTWTSGGDNTQYF. For the CDR3, the DNA is TGTGCCAGCAGCCCCCTAACCTGGACTAGCGGGGGGGACAATACGCAGTATTTT. The chain couples TRBV11-1 to TRBJ2-3; 15 positions agree with TRBD2. V gave up 5 bases and J gave up 7 bases; unmatched junction bases: 13. The length of the CDR3 is 18 residues. Germline V lookup: CDR1 SGHAT, CDR2 FQDESV (reference sequence).

The chain carries TRBV4-2 and TRBJ2-7; 11 nucleotides line up with TRBD2. The CDR3 has 16 amino acids. V dropped 3 bases and J dropped 6; count of bases not matched to a gene: 10. The germline gives CDR1 LGHNA, CDR2 YNFKEQ. In nucleotides, the CDR3 is TGTGCCAGCAGCCAGGGGACTAGCGGCCCTTTGACCGAGCAGTACTTC. Translation: CASSQGTSGPLTEQYF.

This clone was counted between two and nine times. The chain couples TRBV20-1 to TRBJ1-1; 9 nucleotides line up with TRBD1. From germline, CDR1 is DFQATT and CDR2 SNEGSKA (reference sequence). The CDR3 has 13 amino acids. Losses at the gene ends were 1 base for V and 3 bases for J; bases not matched to a gene: 0. In DNA form, the CDR3 reads TGCAGTGCTAGAGGGGACAGGGACACTGAAGCTTTCTTT. This gives the protein CSARGDRDTEAFF.

By share, this clone ranks as medium-sized. A junction end diverges from the germline sequence, so it may reflect a read error. The gene calls are TRBV6-2 or TRBV6-3 and TRBJ2-1, with 8 bases lining up with TRBD1. The CDR3 is 12 residues long. Germline V gene sequence: CDR1 MNHEY, CDR2 SVGEGT. As DNA, the CDR3 is TGTGCCAGCAGTTACGGGGGACAGGCACCACGATTC. Translation: CASSYGGQAPRF.

By sample fraction, this clone is medium-sized. The rearrangement joins TRBV19 to TRBJ1-1; a weak D match, TRBD1 (6 bases). CDR1 LNHDA and CDR2 SQIVND come from the germline V gene (reference sequence). CDR3 length: 15 amino acids. V was cut by 5 bases and J by 3 bases, with 16 bases left in between. The CDR3 DNA sequence: TGTGCCAGTAGTCCATGGGAAGACAGGCACACTGAAGCTTTCTTT. This gives the protein CASSPWEDRHTEAFF.

This clone was counted a few times. CDR3 region: CASSRETPQFYGYTF. CDR3 DNA sequence: TGTGCCAGCAGTAGAGAGACACCACAGTTCTATGGCTACACCTTC. This chain connects TRBV6-1 to TRBJ1-2, with D hard to call. The CDR3 runs to 15 residues. Looked up from germline, CDR1 is MNHNS and CDR2 is SASEGT. The V end lost 5 bases, the J end lost 4 bases, and 17 bases lay between the germline ends.

This clone has only a few counts. This rearrangement joins TRBV6-1 to TRBJ2-2; 11 bases map to TRBD2. This CDR3 is 17 amino acids long. With V trimmed by 5 bases and J by 4 bases, 9 bases remained unmatched. CDR1 is MNHNS, CDR2 SASEGT, per germline. The CDR3 reads CASSRIAGGPGTGELFF. The CDR3 DNA follows: TGTGCCAGCAGTAGAATAGCGGGAGGGCCGGGCACCGGGGAGCTGTTTTTT.

This clone showed up many times. This chain uses TRBV18 with TRBJ2-1, with TRBD1 matching over 8 bases. With 5 bases clipped from V and 15 bases from J, the junction kept 15 bases outside the gene matches. In germline, CDR1 is KGHSH, CDR2 LQKENI. CDR3 length: 14 amino acids. CDR3 region: CASSADRENRYPFF. The CDR3 coding sequence is TGTGCCAGCTCAGCGGACAGGGAAAACAGATATCCGTTCTTC.

On this clone: A much larger clone is a single base away; this may be a read error. Other nucleotide sequences from this sample produce the same CDR3. The chain combines TRBV5-1 with TRBJ2-4, with 9 positions matching TRBD1. CDR3 size: 15 residues. V gave up 0 bases and J gave up 9 bases; unmatched junction bases: 7. The germline V gene encodes CDR1 SGHRS and CDR2 YFSETQ. CDR3 coding DNA: TGCGCCAGCAGCTTGGGTGGTGGGACAGGGACCATTCAGTACTTC. Amino acids: CASSLGGGTGTIQYF.

This clone was recorded at least ten times. The chain combines TRBV24-1 with TRBJ2-3; 14 positions match TRBD2. The CDR3 is made up of 17 amino acids. The trim removed 3 bases at V and 8 bases at J, leaving 9 bases unmatched. Per germline, CDR1 KGHDR and CDR2 SFDVKD. Written as DNA, the CDR3 is TGTGCCACCAGTGATCCGGCCGGGACTAGCGGGAGCGGTACGCAGTATTTT. It translates to CATSDPAGTSGSGTQYF.

V usage is TRBV20-1 and J usage is TRBJ1-4; D might be TRBD1 (5 bases). The CDR3 runs to 12 residues. The germline V and J ends were trimmed by 1 base and 8 bases, with 8 bases remaining between them. Per the germline V gene, CDR1 is DFQATT and CDR2 is SNEGSKA (reference sequence). The CDR3 region is CSARGGREKLFF. The CDR3 nucleotides are TGCAGTGCTAGAGGGGGCCGGGAAAAACTGTTTTTT.